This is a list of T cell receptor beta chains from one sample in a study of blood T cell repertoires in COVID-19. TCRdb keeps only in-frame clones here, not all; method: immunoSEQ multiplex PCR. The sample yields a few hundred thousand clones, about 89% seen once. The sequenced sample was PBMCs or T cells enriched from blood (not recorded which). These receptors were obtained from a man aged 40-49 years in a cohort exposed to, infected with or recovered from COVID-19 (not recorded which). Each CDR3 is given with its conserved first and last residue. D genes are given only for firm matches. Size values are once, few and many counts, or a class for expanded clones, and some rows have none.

cdr3_aa: CASSQPDRGRHEQYF; cdr3_nt: TGCGCCAGCAGCCAACCGGACAGGGGGCGTCACGAGCAGTACTTC; d_call: TRBD1; clone_size: NA; j_call: TRBJ2-7; v_call: TRBV4-1
cdr3_aa: CASSPGTFYEQYF; cdr3_nt: TGTGCCAGCAGTCCAGGGACTTTTTACGAGCAGTACTTC; d_call: NA; clone_size: NA; j_call: TRBJ2-7; v_call: TRBV27
cdr3_aa: CASSPQGGLAGPSGANVLTF; cdr3_nt: TGTGCCAGCTCACCACAAGGAGGACTAGCGGGCCCCTCTGGGGCCAACGTCCTGACTTTC; d_call: TRBD2; clone_size: NA; j_call: TRBJ2-6; v_call: TRBV18
cdr3_aa: CASSLGQGFFGYTF; cdr3_nt: TGTGCCAGCAGCTTGGGGCAGGGGTTCTTTGGCTACACCTTC; d_call: NA; clone_size: NA; j_call: TRBJ1-2; v_call: TRBV5-4
cdr3_aa: CASSVGTGGPGDTQYF; cdr3_nt: TGTGCCAGCAGCGTAGGAACGGGAGGGCCAGGAGATACGCAGTATTTT; d_call: TRBD2; clone_size: NA; j_call: TRBJ2-3; v_call: TRBV9
cdr3_aa: CASSPAADYEQYF; cdr3_nt: TGTGCCAGCAGTCCGGCGGCGGACTACGAGCAGTACTTC; d_call: NA; clone_size: once; j_call: TRBJ2-7; v_call: TRBV27
cdr3_aa: CASSLNDRVNEKLFF; cdr3_nt: TGTGCCAGCAGCCTAAATGACAGGGTAAATGAAAAACTGTTTTTT; d_call: TRBD1; clone_size: NA; j_call: TRBJ1-4; v_call: TRBV9
cdr3_aa: CAWRPQTGAFYNEQFF; cdr3_nt: TGTGCCTGGAGACCTCAGACAGGAGCCTTCTACAATGAGCAGTTCTTC; d_call: NA; clone_size: once; j_call: TRBJ2-1; v_call: TRBV30
cdr3_aa: CASSQVSGKETQYF; cdr3_nt: TGTGCCAGCAGCCAAGTTAGCGGGAAAGAGACCCAGTACTTC; d_call: TRBD2; clone_size: NA; j_call: TRBJ2-5; v_call: TRBV3-1/TRBV3-2
cdr3_aa: CATSRAGRLGEYEQYF; cdr3_nt: TGTGCCACCAGCAGAGCCGGGAGGCTCGGAGAGTACGAGCAGTACTTC; d_call: TRBD2; clone_size: NA; j_call: TRBJ2-7; v_call: TRBV15
cdr3_aa: CASSQGSRGAQGYSPLHF; cdr3_nt: TGTGCCAGCAGCCAAGGTTCCCGGGGGGCGCAGGGGTATTCACCCCTCCACTTT; d_call: NA; clone_size: NA; j_call: TRBJ1-6; v_call: TRBV3-1/TRBV3-2
cdr3_aa: CASSLTGREQYF; cdr3_nt: TGTGCCAGCAGCTTGACAGGGAGGGAGCAGTACTTC; d_call: NA; clone_size: once; j_call: TRBJ2-7; v_call: TRBV7-2
cdr3_aa: CASSQPTGGNYGYTF; cdr3_nt: TGTGCCAGCAGCCAACCGACAGGGGGGAACTATGGCTACACCTTC; d_call: TRBD1; clone_size: few; j_call: TRBJ1-2; v_call: TRBV3-1/TRBV3-2
cdr3_aa: CASSADRVYEQYF; cdr3_nt: TGTGCCAGCAGTGCGGACAGAGTCTACGAGCAGTACTTC; d_call: NA; clone_size: NA; j_call: TRBJ2-7; v_call: TRBV2